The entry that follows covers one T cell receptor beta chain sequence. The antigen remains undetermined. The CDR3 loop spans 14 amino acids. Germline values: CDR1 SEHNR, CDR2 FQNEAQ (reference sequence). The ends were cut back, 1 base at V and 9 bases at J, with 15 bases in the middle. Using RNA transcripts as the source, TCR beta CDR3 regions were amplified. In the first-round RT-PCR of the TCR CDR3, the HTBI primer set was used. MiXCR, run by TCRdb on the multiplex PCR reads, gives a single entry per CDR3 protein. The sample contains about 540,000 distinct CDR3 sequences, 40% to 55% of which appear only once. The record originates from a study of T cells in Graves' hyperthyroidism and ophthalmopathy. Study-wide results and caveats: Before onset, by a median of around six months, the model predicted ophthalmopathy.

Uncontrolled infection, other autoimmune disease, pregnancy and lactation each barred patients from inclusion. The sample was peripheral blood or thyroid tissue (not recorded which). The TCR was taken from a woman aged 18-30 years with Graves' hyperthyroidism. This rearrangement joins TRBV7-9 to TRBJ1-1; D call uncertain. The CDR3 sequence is CASSLGTPNTKAFF. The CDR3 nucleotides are TGTGCCAGCAGCTTAGGGACGCCGAACACAAAAGCTTTCTTT.